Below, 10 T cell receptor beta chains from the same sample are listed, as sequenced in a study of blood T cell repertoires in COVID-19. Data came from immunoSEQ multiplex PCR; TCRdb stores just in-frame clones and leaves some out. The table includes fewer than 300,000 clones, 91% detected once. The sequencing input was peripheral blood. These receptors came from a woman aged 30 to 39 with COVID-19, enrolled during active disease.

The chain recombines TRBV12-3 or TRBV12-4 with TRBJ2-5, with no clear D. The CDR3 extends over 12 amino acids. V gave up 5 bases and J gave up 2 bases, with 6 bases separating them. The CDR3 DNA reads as TGTGCCAGCAGTCCCCAGCAAGAGACCCAGTACTTC. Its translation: CASSPQQETQYF.

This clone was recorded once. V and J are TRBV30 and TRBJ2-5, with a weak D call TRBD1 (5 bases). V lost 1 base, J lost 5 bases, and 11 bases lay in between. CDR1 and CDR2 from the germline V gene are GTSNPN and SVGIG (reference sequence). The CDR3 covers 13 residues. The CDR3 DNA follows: TGTGCCTGGAGTGCAGGGCCCCGGGAGACCCAGTACTTC. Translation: CAWSAGPRETQYF.

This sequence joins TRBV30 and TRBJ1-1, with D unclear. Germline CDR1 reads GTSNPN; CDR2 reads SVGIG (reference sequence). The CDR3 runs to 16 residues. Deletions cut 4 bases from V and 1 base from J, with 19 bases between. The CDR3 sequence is CAWIVRGHSKNTEAFF. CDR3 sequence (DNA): TGTGCCTGGATCGTACGTGGGCACAGCAAGAACACTGAAGCTTTCTTT.

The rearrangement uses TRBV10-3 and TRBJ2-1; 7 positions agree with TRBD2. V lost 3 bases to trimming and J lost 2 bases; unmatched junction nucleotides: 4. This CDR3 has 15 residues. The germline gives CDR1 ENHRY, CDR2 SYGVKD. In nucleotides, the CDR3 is TGTGCCATCAGTGAACTAGCGAGGACCTACAATGAGCAGTTCTTC. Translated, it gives CAISELARTYNEQFF.

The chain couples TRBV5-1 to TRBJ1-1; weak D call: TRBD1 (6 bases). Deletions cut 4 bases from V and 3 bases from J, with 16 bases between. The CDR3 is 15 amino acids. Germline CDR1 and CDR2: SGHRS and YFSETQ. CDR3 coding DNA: TGCGCCAGCAGCGACCCCAGGGGAGGGTACACTGAAGCTTTCTTT. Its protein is CASSDPRGGYTEAFF.

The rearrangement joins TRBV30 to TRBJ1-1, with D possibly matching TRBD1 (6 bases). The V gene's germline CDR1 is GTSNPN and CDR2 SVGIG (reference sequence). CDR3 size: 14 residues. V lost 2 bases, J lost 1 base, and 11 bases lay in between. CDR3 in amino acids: CAWSQGKKNTEAFF. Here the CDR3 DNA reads TGTGCCTGGAGTCAGGGGAAAAAGAACACTGAAGCTTTCTTT.

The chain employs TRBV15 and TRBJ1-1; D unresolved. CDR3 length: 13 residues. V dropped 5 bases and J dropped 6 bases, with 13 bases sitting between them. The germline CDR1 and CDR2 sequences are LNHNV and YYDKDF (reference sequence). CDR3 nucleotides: TGTGCCACCAGCCAACATTCGCGGCCTGAAGCTTTCTTT. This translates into CATSQHSRPEAFF.

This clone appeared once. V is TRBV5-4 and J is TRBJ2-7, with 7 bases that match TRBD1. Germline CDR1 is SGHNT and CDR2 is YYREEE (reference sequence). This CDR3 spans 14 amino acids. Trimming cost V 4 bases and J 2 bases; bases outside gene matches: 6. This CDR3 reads CASSRETGTYEQYF. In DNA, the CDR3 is TGTGCCAGCAGCCGCGAGACAGGGACCTACGAGCAGTACTTC.

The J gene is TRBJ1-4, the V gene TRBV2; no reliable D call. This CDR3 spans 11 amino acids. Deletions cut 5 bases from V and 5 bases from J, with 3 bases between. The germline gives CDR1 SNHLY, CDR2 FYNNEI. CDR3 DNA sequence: TGTGCCAGCAGTCAAAATGAAAAACTGTTTTTT. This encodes CASSQNEKLFF. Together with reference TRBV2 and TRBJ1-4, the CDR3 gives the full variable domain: EPEVTQTPSHQVTQMGQEVILRCVPISNHLYFYWYRQILGQKVEFLVSFYNNEISEKSEIFDDQFSVERPDGSNFTLKIRSTKLEDSAMYFCASSQNEKLFFGSGTQLSVL.

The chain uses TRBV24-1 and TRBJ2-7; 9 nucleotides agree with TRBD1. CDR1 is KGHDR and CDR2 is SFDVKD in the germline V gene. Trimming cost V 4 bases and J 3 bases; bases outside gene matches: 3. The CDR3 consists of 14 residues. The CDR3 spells CATSDSGQGYEQYF. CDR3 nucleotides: TGTGCCACCAGTGACTCGGGACAGGGCTACGAGCAGTACTTC.